The entry that follows covers one T cell receptor beta chain sequence. Antigen: not known. This entry comes from a study of identical twins. Points from the study as a whole: High-abundance cord blood beta clonotypes had fewer insertions; memory repertoires showed none.

Trimming left V 5 bases short and J 0 bases short, with 7 bases between. In germline, CDR1 is SEHNR, CDR2 FQNEAQ (reference sequence). This CDR3 region has 13 residues. TCRdb analysed the 5' RACE reads with MiXCR anew, one entry per CDR3 protein. The table lists 570,000 or so distinct CDR3 sequences, 9.6% of them singletons, with under 3.5% in the top ten. The sample was also reused in another study, on yellow fever vaccine responses in identical twins.

This chain links TRBV7-9 with TRBJ1-1; D not certain. This clonotype originated in a woman in her late teens or twenties in good health. The sequenced sample consisted of PBMCs. The CDR3 DNA follows: TGTGCCAGCAGCGCGGTCATGAACACTGAAGCTTTCTTT. It translates to CASSAVMNTEAFF.